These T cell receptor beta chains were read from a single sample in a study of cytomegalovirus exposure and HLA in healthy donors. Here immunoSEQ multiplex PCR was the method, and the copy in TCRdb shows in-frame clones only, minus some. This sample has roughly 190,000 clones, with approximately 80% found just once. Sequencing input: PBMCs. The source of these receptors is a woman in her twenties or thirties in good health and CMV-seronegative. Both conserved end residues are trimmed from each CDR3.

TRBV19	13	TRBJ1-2	ASSDWTGGRDGYT
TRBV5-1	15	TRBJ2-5	ASTSSGGRRGSETQY
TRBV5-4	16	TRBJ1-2	ASSSGLLALGRDYGYT
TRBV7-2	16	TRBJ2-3	ASSTRVSGKGPTDTQY
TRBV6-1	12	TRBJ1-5	ASSEYRGNQPQH
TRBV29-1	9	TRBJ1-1	SGDRNTEAF
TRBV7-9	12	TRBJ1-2	ASSLEPGAYGYT
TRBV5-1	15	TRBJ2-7	ASSLALTSSGSYEQY
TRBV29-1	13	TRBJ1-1	SVEVLRGPGAEAF
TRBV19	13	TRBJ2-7	ASSIDGGFSYEQY
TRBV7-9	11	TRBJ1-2	ASSLARGGGYT
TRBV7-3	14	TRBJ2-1	ASSLTSGRWYNEQF
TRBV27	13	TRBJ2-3	ASSLLAGGTDTQY
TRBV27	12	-	ASSSGRGGYEQY
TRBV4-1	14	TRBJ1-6	ASSQGQGLLNSPLH
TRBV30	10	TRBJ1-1	ACHRPLGGAF
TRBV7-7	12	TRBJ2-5	ASSNQPGPETQY
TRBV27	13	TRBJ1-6	ASRGRYPYNSPLH
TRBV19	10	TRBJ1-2	ASSLDSYGYT
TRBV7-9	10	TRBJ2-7	SSSLDPNEQY
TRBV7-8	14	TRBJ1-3	ASSPITGLSGNTIY
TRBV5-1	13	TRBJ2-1	ASSLGLAHYNEQF
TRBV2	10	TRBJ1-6	ASNRENSPLH
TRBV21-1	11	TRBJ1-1	ASSKRDRPEAF
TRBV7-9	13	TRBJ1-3	ASSSLIGTGNTIY
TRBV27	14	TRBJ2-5	ASSSPRSGRGETQY
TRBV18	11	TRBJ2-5	ASSLVDLETQY
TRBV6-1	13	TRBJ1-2	ASSDVNRAVWGYT
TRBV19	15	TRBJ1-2	ASSINLGQGQNYGYT
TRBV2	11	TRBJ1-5	ASSDRGHQPQH